The entry below describes one T cell receptor beta chain. The antigen remains undetermined. These data belong to a study of cytomegalovirus exposure and HLA in healthy donors. Method: immunoSEQ multiplex PCR; TCRdb's copy keeps in-frame clones and lacks some. Of tens of thousands of clones in the sample, around 97% were seen once. The CDR3 sequence is 14 residues long. Germline V gives CDR1 SNHLY, CDR2 FYNNEI. V gave up 2 bases and J gave up 6 bases, with 11 bases separating them. Study results and caveats: Across donors, most TCRs were seen rarely, yet some public ones were widespread.

The sequence came from a man younger than 35 in good health and CMV-seronegative. The material sequenced was PBMCs. This chain joins TRBV2 and TRBJ1-5, with D perhaps TRBD1 (5 bases). CDR3: CASSESGGVQPQHF. CDR3 coding DNA: TGTGCCAGCAGTGAAAGTGGGGGGGTTCAGCCCCAGCATTTT.